This entry lists 8 T cell receptor beta chains sequenced from one sample in a study of OX40 agonist ivuxolimab in advanced cancers. Libraries were prepared by immunoSEQ multiplex PCR; TCRdb keeps only in-frame clonotypes and omits some of them. The sample has about 61,000 clones, under 90% seen once; the top ten hold around 0.52%. The input for sequencing was CD4+ or CD8+ T cells sorted from blood, taken in a trial of the OX40 agonist ivuxolimab. These receptors were collected from an adult with an advanced solid tumor such as melanoma, head and neck, liver or kidney cancer.

V and J are TRBV5-1 and TRBJ2-1; D not resolved. The CDR3 is 14 residues long. Deletions cut 6 bases from V and 0 bases from J, with 10 bases between. CDR1 SGHRS and CDR2 YFSETQ come from the germline V gene. DNA for the CDR3: TGCGCCAGCAACCGGGCCGGCTCCTACAATGAGCAGTTCTTC. Translated, it gives CASNRAGSYNEQFF.

This chain uses TRBV7-8 with TRBJ2-3, with 9 bases matching TRBD2. The CDR3 is made up of 15 amino acids. Germline-derived CDR1 and CDR2 are SGHVS and FQNEAQ. After removal of 1 base from V and 2 bases from J, the junction contained 1 base not matched to a gene. The CDR3 sequence: CASSLVAGDTDTQYF. CDR3 sequence (DNA): TGTGCCAGCAGCTTAGTAGCGGGAGACACAGATACGCAGTATTTT.

The chain carries TRBV4-3 and TRBJ1-2, with 7 positions matching TRBD1. The CDR3 extends over 14 amino acids. V lost 0 bases, J lost 6 bases, and 4 bases stayed unmatched. In germline, CDR1 is LGHNA, CDR2 YSLEER. DNA for the CDR3: TGCGCCAGCAGCCAAGATGGGCAGGGGGATGGCTACACCTTC. Translation: CASSQDGQGDGYTF.

The gene calls are TRBV15 and TRBJ2-3, with 7 bases lining up with TRBD2. The V segment lost 0 bases and the J segment 0 bases; nucleotides outside the gene matches: 3. The length of the CDR3 is 16 residues. Germline-derived CDR1 and CDR2 are LNHNV and YYDKDF (reference sequence). The CDR3 region is CATSRDHSGSTDTQYF. In nucleotides, the CDR3 is TGTGCCACCAGCAGAGACCATAGCGGGAGCACAGATACGCAGTATTTT.

V is TRBV7-9 and J is TRBJ2-2, with D maybe TRBD1 (5 bases). From germline, CDR1 is SEHNR and CDR2 FQNEAQ (reference sequence). CDR3 length equals 15 residues. Trimming took off 3 bases at V and 0 bases at J, with 8 bases between the two ends. The CDR3 DNA is TGTGCCAGCAGCTTCGACAGTTCGAACACCGGGGAGCTGTTTTTT. Translating it yields CASSFDSSNTGELFF.

The chain uses TRBV6-5 and TRBJ1-2; TRBD1 matches 9 bases. J gave up 4 bases and V 6 bases, and 6 bases lay outside the gene matches. Germline V gives CDR1 MNHEY, CDR2 SVGAGI. The CDR3 is 14 residues long. CDR3: CASSPWTGAYGYTF. CDR3 nucleotides: TGTGCCAGCAGCCCGTGGACAGGGGCCTATGGCTACACCTTC.

J is TRBJ2-5 and V is TRBV5-1, with TRBD2 matching 11 bases. From germline, CDR1 is SGHRS and CDR2 YFSETQ. V was clipped by 1 base and J by 3 bases; unmatched bases: 2. CDR3 length equals 15 residues. The CDR3 coding sequence is TGCGCCAGCAGCTTGACGGGACTAGCGGAAGAGACCCAGTACTTC. Its translation: CASSLTGLAEETQYF.

The chain employs TRBV5-1 and TRBJ2-7, with TRBD2 matching over 10 bases. J lost 2 bases, V lost 1 base, and 9 bases had no gene match. Germline V lookup: CDR1 SGHRS, CDR2 YFSETQ. The CDR3 totals 17 residues. CDR3 DNA sequence: TGCGCCAGCAGCTTGAGGCCGCTAGCGGGAGAAGCCTACGAGCAGTACTTC. Protein: CASSLRPLAGEAYEQYF.